The clone carrying this TCR beta chain was picked up many times. Its antigen remains unknown. The data are from a study of T cells in Graves' hyperthyroidism and ophthalmopathy. Overall study results and limits: In simple terms, a model built on 13 V-J features told ophthalmopathy apart from stable hyperthyroidism.

Those patients with uncontrolled infection, other autoimmune disease, pregnancy or lactation were excluded. Trimming cost V 2 bases and J 8 bases; bases outside gene matches: 5. This CDR3 is 14 amino acids long. Germline lookup yields CDR1 SQVTM and CDR2 ANQGSEA. The investigators amplified TCR beta CDR3 regions from RNA transcripts. Primed by the HTBI set, a first-round RT-PCR was run on the TCR CDR3. Via MiXCR, TCRdb re-called the multiplex PCR reads, giving one row per CDR3 protein. The sample yields under 350,000 distinct CDR3 sequences, approximately 17% seen once. What was sequenced was blood. The chain couples TRBV29-1 to TRBJ2-1; the match to TRBD2 covers 11 bases. This receptor was obtained from a woman aged 55-75 years with Graves' ophthalmopathy. The CDR3, as DNA: TGCAGCGTTGAAATACTAGCGGGAGTGTATGAGCAGTTCTTC. It yields the protein CSVEILAGVYEQFF.